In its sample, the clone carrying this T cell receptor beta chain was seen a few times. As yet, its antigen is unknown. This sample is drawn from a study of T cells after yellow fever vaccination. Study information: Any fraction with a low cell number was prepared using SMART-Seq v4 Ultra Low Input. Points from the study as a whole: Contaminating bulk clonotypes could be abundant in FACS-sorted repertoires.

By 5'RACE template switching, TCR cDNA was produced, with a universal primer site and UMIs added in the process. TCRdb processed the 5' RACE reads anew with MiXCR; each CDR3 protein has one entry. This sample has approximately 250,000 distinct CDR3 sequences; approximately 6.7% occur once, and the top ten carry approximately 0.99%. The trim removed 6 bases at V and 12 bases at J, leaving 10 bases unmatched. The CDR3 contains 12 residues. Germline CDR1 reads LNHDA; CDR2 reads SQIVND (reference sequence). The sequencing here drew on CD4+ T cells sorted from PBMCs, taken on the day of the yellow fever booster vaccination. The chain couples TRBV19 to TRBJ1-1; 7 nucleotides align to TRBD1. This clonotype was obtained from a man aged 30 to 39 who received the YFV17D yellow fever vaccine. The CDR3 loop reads CASRNPGTAPFF. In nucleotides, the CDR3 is TGTGCCAGTAGAAACCCCGGGACAGCGCCTTTCTTT.